This TCR beta chain was sequenced during a study of spatial heterogeneity in lung cancer. Overall study results and limits: Counts for ubiquitous and regional expanded TCRs went along with ubiquitous and regional nonsynonymous mutations, respectively. Intratumoral expanded alpha and beta TCR counts were found to track tumor mutation counts.

This clonotype was detected many times. Its antigen remains unknown. Trimming removed 4 bases from V and 2 bases from J; junction bases left unmatched: 7. Germline-derived CDR1 and CDR2 are MGHRA and YSYEKL. The CDR3 runs to 16 residues. Stated time point: sample taken at primary tumor resection. Samples were obtained from around 73 donors, all untreated early-stage non-small cell lung cancer patients. Extraction of whole RNA from tumor, nontumor lung or frozen PBMC preceded unsorted sequencing. A unique molecular identifier was attached to every TCR cDNA molecule. MiXCR, run by TCRdb on the 5' RACE reads, gives a single entry per CDR3 protein. The table includes around 19,000 distinct CDR3 sequences, approximately 16% detected once.

The chain links TRBV4-1 to TRBJ2-5, with TRBD1 identical over 10 bases. The source is a female donor with early-stage non-small cell lung cancer. The sample here was lung tumor tissue, taken at surgery. The CDR3 sequence is CASSLRDRGRQETQYF. The CDR3 DNA sequence: TGCGCCAGCAGCCTCCGGGACAGGGGCCGGCAAGAGACCCAGTACTTC.